A selection of T cell receptor beta chains follows, all from one sample in a study of cytomegalovirus exposure and HLA in healthy donors. Clones were sequenced by immunoSEQ multiplex PCR, and TCRdb holds only the in-frame ones, with some missing. Here the sample spans 150,000 or so clones, 70% to 90% being singletons. The sequenced sample was PBMCs. These receptors were taken from a woman in her late teens or twenties in good health and CMV-seropositive. CDR3s include the opening cysteine and the closing phenylalanine or tryptophan. D genes are given only for firm matches. Size values are once, few and many counts, or a class for expanded clones, and some rows have none.

CDR3 DNA: TGCGCCAGCACCCAACTAGTCACCGGGACTAGCGGGACCTTATACCAAGAGACCCAGTACTTC
CDR3 protein: CASTQLVTGTSGTLYQETQYF
V gene: TRBV4-1
clone size: -
D gene: TRBD2
J gene: TRBJ2-5

CDR3 DNA: TGTGCCAGCAGCTTAGGTCAGGGGAGTAACACTGAAGCTTTCTTT
CDR3 protein: CASSLGQGSNTEAFF
V gene: TRBV7-9
clone size: -
D gene: -
J gene: TRBJ1-1

CDR3 DNA: TGTGCCAGCAGACCCGGGACTAGCGGGCCCGTTGAGACCCAGTACTTC
CDR3 protein: CASRPGTSGPVETQYF
V gene: TRBV28
clone size: -
D gene: TRBD2
J gene: TRBJ2-5

CDR3 DNA: TGCGCCAGCAGCCCCCGGACATACAATGAGCAGTTCTTC
CDR3 protein: CASSPRTYNEQFF
V gene: TRBV5-1
clone size: -
D gene: -
J gene: TRBJ2-1

CDR3 DNA: TGTGCCAGCAGCCGCACAGGGGGCCTGGACTATGGCTACACCTTC
CDR3 protein: CASSRTGGLDYGYTF
V gene: TRBV28
clone size: -
D gene: TRBD1
J gene: TRBJ1-2

CDR3 DNA: TGTGCCATCAGACCGGGACTACAGACCTACGAGCAGTACTTC
CDR3 protein: CAIRPGLQTYEQYF
V gene: TRBV10-3
clone size: -
D gene: TRBD2
J gene: TRBJ2-7

CDR3 DNA: TGTGCCAGCAGTGGACAGGGTCCGCCCGGTGCCTTTATGTTCTTC
CDR3 protein: CASSGQGPPGAFMFF
V gene: TRBV6-5
clone size: -
D gene: TRBD1
J gene: TRBJ2-1

CDR3 DNA: TGTGCCAGCAGCCACACAGGGATGGATCAGCCCCAGCATTTT
CDR3 protein: CASSHTGMDQPQHF
V gene: TRBV5-6
clone size: -
D gene: -
J gene: TRBJ1-5

CDR3 DNA: TGTGCCAGCAGCGGCCGGGACAGGGGGTTGTACGAGCAGTACTTC
CDR3 protein: CASSGRDRGLYEQYF
V gene: TRBV11-1
clone size: -
D gene: TRBD1
J gene: TRBJ2-7

CDR3 DNA: TGTGCCATCACGGCAGGAGGAAGAGATACGCAGTATTTT
CDR3 protein: CAITAGGRDTQYF
V gene: TRBV10-3
clone size: -
D gene: -
J gene: TRBJ2-3

CDR3 DNA: TGTGCCAGCAGCTTAGGGGGCAGGGGTCAGCCCCAGCATTTT
CDR3 protein: CASSLGGRGQPQHF
V gene: TRBV11-3
clone size: -
D gene: -
J gene: TRBJ1-5

CDR3 DNA: TGTGCCAGCCGGAGGTTGGAGACCCAGTACTTC
CDR3 protein: CASRRLETQYF
V gene: TRBV2
clone size: once
D gene: -
J gene: TRBJ2-5

CDR3 DNA: TGTGCCAGCAGTTACCCCCAGGGGGGCGGCTACACCTTC
CDR3 protein: CASSYPQGGGYTF
V gene: TRBV6-5
clone size: few
D gene: TRBD1
J gene: TRBJ1-2

CDR3 DNA: TGCGCCAGCCGAGAAATAGCGGGACAAGAGACCCAGTACTTC
CDR3 protein: CASREIAGQETQYF
V gene: TRBV5-1
clone size: -
D gene: TRBD2
J gene: TRBJ2-5

CDR3 DNA: TGTGCCAGCAGCCATCGGAGGGTTACAGATACGCAGTATTTT
CDR3 protein: CASSHRRVTDTQYF
V gene: TRBV11-2
clone size: -
D gene: -
J gene: TRBJ2-3

CDR3 DNA: TGTGCCAGCAGCTTAGATCCCTGGGTCGCAGGGAACACTGAAGCTTTCTTT
CDR3 protein: CASSLDPWVAGNTEAFF
V gene: TRBV11-2
clone size: -
D gene: -
J gene: TRBJ1-1

CDR3 DNA: TGTGCCAGCAGCCCCCCGGGGGTAGCGGGAGGTCAAGAGACCCAGTACTTC
CDR3 protein: CASSPPGVAGGQETQYF
V gene: TRBV5-6
clone size: -
D gene: TRBD2
J gene: TRBJ2-5

CDR3 DNA: TGTGCCAGCAGTCTGGGACAGGGGAAGCAGTATTTT
CDR3 protein: CASSLGQGKQYF
V gene: TRBV28
clone size: -
D gene: TRBD1
J gene: TRBJ2-3

CDR3 DNA: TGTGCCAGCTCTCCTTTGTACAAATCTGGGGCCAACGTCCTGACTTTC
CDR3 protein: CASSPLYKSGANVLTF
V gene: TRBV18
clone size: -
D gene: -
J gene: TRBJ2-6

CDR3 DNA: TGTGCCAGCAGCTTCGGGAGCTCCTACGAGCAGTACTTC
CDR3 protein: CASSFGSSYEQYF
V gene: TRBV5-6
clone size: few
D gene: -
J gene: TRBJ2-7

CDR3 DNA: TGTGCCAGCAGCCCTAAAGTCTTGTACGAGCAGTACTTC
CDR3 protein: CASSPKVLYEQYF
V gene: TRBV11-3
clone size: -
D gene: -
J gene: TRBJ2-7

CDR3 DNA: TGCGCCAGCAGCTTGGAAACTAGCGGCGGGAGCGGGCAGTACTTC
CDR3 protein: CASSLETSGGSGQYF
V gene: TRBV5-1
clone size: -
D gene: TRBD2
J gene: TRBJ2-7

CDR3 DNA: TGTGCCAGCAGCTTTGGTCCGGGTGAGCAGTACTTC
CDR3 protein: CASSFGPGEQYF
V gene: TRBV7-2
clone size: -
D gene: -
J gene: TRBJ2-7

CDR3 DNA: TGTGCCTGGACAAAGCTCGGAGAGCTCTACAATGAGCAGTTCTTC
CDR3 protein: CAWTKLGELYNEQFF
V gene: TRBV30
clone size: -
D gene: -
J gene: TRBJ2-1

CDR3 DNA: TGTGCCAGCAGCAGATTCGGACTCCAAGAGACCCAGTACTTC
CDR3 protein: CASSRFGLQETQYF
V gene: TRBV6-5
clone size: -
D gene: -
J gene: TRBJ2-5

CDR3 DNA: TGTGCCTGGAGTGGAATACTAGCCCTCCAAGAGACCCAGTACTTC
CDR3 protein: CAWSGILALQETQYF
V gene: TRBV30
clone size: -
D gene: -
J gene: TRBJ2-5

CDR3 DNA: TGTGCCAGCAGTTCGGGACAGGACTACGAGCAGTACTTC
CDR3 protein: CASSSGQDYEQYF
V gene: TRBV28
clone size: few
D gene: TRBD1
J gene: TRBJ2-7

CDR3 DNA: TGCGCCAGCAGCCAAGATTATATAGCCAAAAACATTCAGTACTTC
CDR3 protein: CASSQDYIAKNIQYF
V gene: TRBV4-3
clone size: -
D gene: -
J gene: TRBJ2-4

CDR3 DNA: TGCGCCAGCAGACAGGGGCCAAGCAATCAGCCCCAGCATTTT
CDR3 protein: CASRQGPSNQPQHF
V gene: TRBV5-1
clone size: -
D gene: TRBD1
J gene: TRBJ1-5

CDR3 DNA: TGTGCCAGCAGTTTATCGTGGACTGCCTACGAGCAGTACTTC
CDR3 protein: CASSLSWTAYEQYF
V gene: TRBV27
clone size: -
D gene: -
J gene: TRBJ2-7

CDR3 DNA: TGTGCCAGCAGCCAAGATATTACTAGCGGCTACAATGAGCAGTTCTTC
CDR3 protein: CASSQDITSGYNEQFF
V gene: TRBV4-2
clone size: -
D gene: TRBD2
J gene: TRBJ2-1

CDR3 DNA: TGTGCCAGAGGGACAGGAAGAGCCAAAAACATTCAGTACTTC
CDR3 protein: CARGTGRAKNIQYF
V gene: TRBV2
clone size: -
D gene: TRBD1
J gene: TRBJ2-4

CDR3 DNA: TGCGCCAGCAGCTATACAGGGATGAACGAGCAGTACTTC
CDR3 protein: CASSYTGMNEQYF
V gene: TRBV5-1
clone size: -
D gene: -
J gene: TRBJ2-7

CDR3 DNA: TGTGCCAGCTCACCCAGAGGGTTACAGGGGGAGGAAGCTTTCTTT
CDR3 protein: CASSPRGLQGEEAFF
V gene: TRBV18
clone size: -
D gene: TRBD1
J gene: TRBJ1-1

CDR3 DNA: TGTGCCAGCTCACCACCCTATTCCGGGGAGCTGTTTTTT
CDR3 protein: CASSPPYSGELFF
V gene: TRBV18
clone size: once
D gene: -
J gene: TRBJ2-2

CDR3 DNA: TGTGCCAGCAGTCTTTCAGGGGCGGAAGAGCAGTACTTC
CDR3 protein: CASSLSGAEEQYF
V gene: TRBV6-5
clone size: -
D gene: -
J gene: TRBJ2-7

CDR3 DNA: TGTGCCACCCAGTCCCACACTGAAGCTTTCTTT
CDR3 protein: CATQSHTEAFF
V gene: TRBV19
clone size: -
D gene: -
J gene: TRBJ1-1

CDR3 DNA: TGCGCCAGCAGCGCCCGGGACAGAATCTACGAGCAGTACTTC
CDR3 protein: CASSARDRIYEQYF
V gene: TRBV5-1
clone size: -
D gene: TRBD1
J gene: TRBJ2-7

CDR3 DNA: TGTGCCAGCGCGCGAAATCAGCCCCAGCATTTT
CDR3 protein: CASARNQPQHF
V gene: TRBV6-4
clone size: -
D gene: -
J gene: TRBJ1-5